This T cell receptor beta chain was recorded in a study of blood T cell repertoires in COVID-19. This clone occurred a few times. The length of the CDR3 is 14 residues. V was shortened by 3 bases and J by 0 bases, with 6 bases between the two germline ends. From germline, CDR1 is MDHEN and CDR2 SYDVKM. Clones were read by immunoSEQ multiplex PCR, and TCRdb kept only the in-frame ones, dropping some. The profile shows some 260,000 clones, about 87% of them singletons. The source material was peripheral blood. The source of this sequence is a woman in her seventies with COVID-19, enrolled during active disease. This chain connects TRBV28 to TRBJ1-5; D is ambiguous. DNA for the CDR3: TGTGCCAGCAGTTTGACTAATAGCAATCAGCCCCAGCATTTT. Translation gives CASSLTNSNQPQHF. Based on the CDR3 plus reference TRBV28 and TRBJ1-5, the full variable domain is DVKVTQSSRYLVKRTGEKVFLECVQDMDHENMFWYRQDPGLGLRLIYFSYDVKMKEKGDIPEGYSVSREKKERFSLILESASTNQTSMYLCASSLTNSNQPQHFGDGTRLSIL.